This T cell receptor beta chain was retrieved from a study of cytomegalovirus exposure and HLA in healthy donors. Remarks on this clone: Its antigen is currently unknown.

CDR3 length: 15 amino acids. V shed 5 bases, J shed 2 bases, and the junction held 5 bases outside the gene matches. In germline, CDR1 is SGHAT, CDR2 FQNNGV. General study findings and limits: Previous analysis showed most TCR beta V segments were productive about 87% or about 30% of the time. A later analysis reportedly found that, within productive TCRs, an Asian-associated ancestry cluster had fewer N-insertions than the mean observed across the roughly 700 donors. Cytomegalovirus association was assigned to some 160 TCR beta chains.

PCR amplification relied on 60 Vbeta primers (plus 13 Jbeta primers). Clones were sequenced by immunoSEQ multiplex PCR, and TCRdb holds only the in-frame ones, with some missing. Of roughly 80,000 clones detected, approximately 75% appear once; the ten largest clones hold approximately 7.3%. The sequenced sample consisted of PBMCs. The chain has TRBV11-2 and TRBJ2-2; TRBD1 agrees at 7 bases. This TCR derives from a woman aged 40 to 55 in good health and CMV-seronegative. The CDR3 bases are TGTGCCAGCAGCCCGCAGGGGGTCAACACCGGGGAGCTGTTTTTT. It specifies CASSPQGVNTGELFF.